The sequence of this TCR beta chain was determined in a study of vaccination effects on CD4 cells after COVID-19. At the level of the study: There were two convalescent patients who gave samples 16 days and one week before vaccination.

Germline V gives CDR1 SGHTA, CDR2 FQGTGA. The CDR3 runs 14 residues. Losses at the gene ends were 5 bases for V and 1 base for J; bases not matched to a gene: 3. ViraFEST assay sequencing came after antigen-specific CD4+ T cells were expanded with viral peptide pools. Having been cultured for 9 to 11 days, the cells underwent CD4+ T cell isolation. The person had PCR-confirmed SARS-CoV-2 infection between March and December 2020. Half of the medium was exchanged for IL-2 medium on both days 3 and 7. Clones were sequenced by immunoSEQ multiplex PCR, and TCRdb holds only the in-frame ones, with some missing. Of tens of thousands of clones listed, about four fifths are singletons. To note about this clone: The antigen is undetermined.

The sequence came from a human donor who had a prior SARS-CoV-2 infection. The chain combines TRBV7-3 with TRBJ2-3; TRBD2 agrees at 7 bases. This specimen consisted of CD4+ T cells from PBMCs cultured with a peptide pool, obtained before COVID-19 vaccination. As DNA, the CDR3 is TGTGCCAGCAGCCCGGCGGGGGGCACAGATACGCAGTATTTT. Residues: CASSPAGGTDTQYF.